The 26 T cell receptor beta chains below come from one sample, sequenced in a study of blood T cell repertoires in COVID-19. Measured with immunoSEQ multiplex PCR; TCRdb has only the in-frame clones, and not every one. Here the sample spans around 99,000 clones, around 88% being singletons. The sample comprised peripheral blood. Receptors originate from a man over 45 with active or convalescent COVID-19.

The chain combines TRBV3-1 (or the pseudogene TRBV3-2) with TRBJ2-7, with D maybe TRBD2 (6 bases). The CDR3 runs to 16 residues. The V end was cut by 0 bases, the J end by 6 bases, with 18 bases between. Germline values: CDR1 LGHDT, CDR2 YNNKEL (reference sequence). CDR3 protein: CASSQDGRYLPSEQYF. The DNA for the CDR3 is TGTGCCAGCAGCCAAGATGGGAGGTATCTCCCCTCCGAGCAGTACTTC.

The chain is built from TRBV6-5 and TRBJ1-4, with 7 bases aligning to TRBD1. There are 13 residues in the CDR3. Looked up from germline, CDR1 is MNHEY and CDR2 is SVGAGI. The trim removed 10 bases at V and 5 bases at J, leaving 7 bases unmatched. The CDR3 DNA follows: TGTGCCATTACGGACAGGAGGAATGAAAAACTGTTTTTT. Protein sequence: CAITDRRNEKLFF.

DNA for the CDR3: TGTGCCAGTAGTATGGGCCCGAACACTGAAGCTTTCTTT. It translates to CASSMGPNTEAFF. The chain carries TRBV19 and TRBJ1-1; no definite D call. Germline CDR1 LNHDA, CDR2 SQIVND (reference sequence). The CDR3 consists of 13 residues. V lost 3 bases and J lost 1, with 6 bases in between.

For the CDR3, the DNA is TGTGCCAGTAGTTCCCCGTCCGCGGGAGGGTCCTACGAGCAGTACTTC. Its protein product is CASSSPSAGGSYEQYF. The chain has TRBV19 and TRBJ2-7; the match to TRBD2 covers 9 bases. The CDR3 runs 16 residues. Germline CDR1 is LNHDA and CDR2 is SQIVND (reference sequence). J lost 1 base, V lost 5 bases, and 9 bases had no gene match.

This CDR3 is CASSSTEDTGQYF. The CDR3 DNA follows: TGCGCCAGCAGCTCTACCGAGGACACTGGGCAGTACTTC. The chain links TRBV5-1 to TRBJ2-7, with D maybe TRBD1 (5 bases). The germline gives CDR1 SGHRS, CDR2 YFSETQ. Trimming cost V 3 bases and J 9 bases, with 16 bases left between them. The CDR3 has 13 residues.

CDR3 in amino acids: CASSLGLESYEQYF. The CDR3 region has the DNA TGTGCCAGCAGCCTGGGACTAGAGTCCTACGAGCAGTACTTC. The V call is TRBV3-1 (or the pseudogene TRBV3-2), the J call TRBJ2-7; 8 nucleotides align to TRBD2. The CDR3 has 14 amino acids. The V gene's germline CDR1 is LGHDT and CDR2 YNNKEL (reference sequence). The junction had 3 bases not matched to a gene; V was cut back by 4 bases and J by 1 base.

The V and J genes are TRBV15 and TRBJ2-1, with 10 bases matching TRBD1. CDR1 LNHNV and CDR2 YYDKDF come from the germline V gene (reference sequence). Unmatched junction bases numbered 7, after V lost 9 bases and J lost 5 bases. This CDR3 is built from 14 residues. The CDR3 nucleotides are TGTGCCACTCACGGGACAGGGGTCCACAATGAGCAGTTCTTC. It specifies CATHGTGVHNEQFF.

The chain carries TRBV9 and TRBJ1-2, with a weak D call TRBD1 (6 bases). CDR3 length: 16 amino acids. V lost 4 bases and J 4 bases, leaving 20 bases between the germline ends. In germline, CDR1 is SGDLS, CDR2 YYNGEE. Here the CDR3 reads CASSPFTTGTIYGYTF. The CDR3 region has the DNA TGTGCCAGCAGCCCCTTCACTACCGGGACAATCTATGGCTACACCTTC.

This chain joins TRBV3-1 (or the pseudogene TRBV3-2) and TRBJ1-3; 7 nucleotides line up with TRBD1. Trimming at V came to 0 bases and at J to 9 bases, leaving 8 bases not matched to a gene. The CDR3 covers 15 residues. Germline-derived CDR1 and CDR2 are LGHDT and YNNKEL (reference sequence). CDR3 amino acids: CASSQDWGQFGTIYF. CDR3 in DNA: TGTGCCAGCAGCCAAGATTGGGGACAGTTCGGCACCATATATTTT.

The gene calls are TRBV3-1 (or the pseudogene TRBV3-2) and TRBJ2-5; 9 nucleotides agree with TRBD2. CDR1 is LGHDT, CDR2 YNNKEL, per germline (reference sequence). This CDR3 has 17 amino acids. J lost 3 bases, V lost 6 bases, and 14 bases had no gene match. The CDR3 spells CASRDKTASGTEETQYF. The CDR3, as DNA: TGTGCCAGCAGAGATAAGACGGCTAGCGGGACGGAAGAGACCCAGTACTTC.

V is TRBV6-5 and J is TRBJ1-6; possibly TRBD1 for D (6 bases). With 7 bases removed from V and 1 base from J, the gap between germline ends came to 11 bases. The CDR3 consists of 15 residues. Germline V gene lookup returns CDR1 MNHEY and CDR2 SVGAGI. The CDR3 loop reads CASIRGESYNSPLHF. The DNA for the CDR3 is TGTGCCAGCATCAGGGGTGAATCCTATAATTCACCCCTCCACTTT.

The CDR3 DNA reads TGTGCCAGCAGCCCGTTCGGGGCGGGAGCTGAGAAGGGCGGGGAGCTGTTTTTT. Translation gives CASSPFGAGAEKGGELFF. V and J are TRBV3-1 (or the pseudogene TRBV3-2) and TRBJ2-2, with TRBD2 matching over 7 bases. The germline V gene encodes CDR1 LGHDT and CDR2 YNNKEL (reference sequence). This CDR3 region has 18 residues. The trim removed 4 bases at V and 7 bases at J, leaving 18 bases unmatched.

The V gene is TRBV7-2, the J gene TRBJ2-7; 11 positions match TRBD1. Per the germline V gene, CDR1 is SGHTA and CDR2 is FQGNSA. This CDR3 region has 14 residues. Unmatched junction bases numbered 4, after V lost 3 bases and J lost 6 bases. DNA for the CDR3: TGTGCCAGCAGCTTTGGACAGGGGGCATTCGAGCAGTACTTC. Amino acid sequence: CASSFGQGAFEQYF.

This clone was observed a single time. The rearrangement joins TRBV6-2 or TRBV6-3 to TRBJ2-7; D is unresolved. The germline CDR1 and CDR2 sequences are MNHEY and SVGEGT. The CDR3 loop spans 13 amino acids. The V gene lost 2 bases and the J gene lost 3 bases, with 8 bases spanning the gap. The CDR3 sequence is CASSYKTDYEQYF. In nucleotides, the CDR3 is TGTGCCAGCAGTTACAAAACAGACTACGAGCAGTACTTC.

This clone turned up a few times. The chain recombines TRBV20-1 with TRBJ2-3; D not resolved. The CDR3 has 10 residues. The germline V gene has CDR1 DFQATT and CDR2 SNEGSKA (reference sequence). V was pared by 6 bases and J by 3 bases, with 4 bases between. CDR3 sequence (DNA): TGCAGTGCCACAACAGATACGCAGTATTTT. This sequence encodes CSATTDTQYF.

This chain connects TRBV5-8 to TRBJ2-1; TRBD2 matches at 7 bases. Trimming cost V 9 bases and J 0 bases; bases outside gene matches: 6. The CDR3 totals 14 residues. Germline CDR1 and CDR2: SGHTS and YDEGEE. CDR3 nucleotides: TGTGCCATTGGGGGAGGGAGCTCCTACAATGAGCAGTTCTTC. It specifies CAIGGGSSYNEQFF.

V gene TRBV28 combines with J gene TRBJ2-1; 8 bases agree with TRBD2. Trimming at V came to 5 bases and at J to 3 bases, leaving 9 bases not matched to a gene. CDR3 size: 16 residues. Germline CDR1 reads MDHEN; CDR2 reads SYDVKM. CDR3 DNA: TGTGCCAGCAGTCCCGGCCCAGCGGGAGACTACAATGAGCAGTTCTTC. Protein sequence: CASSPGPAGDYNEQFF.

The DNA of the CDR3 is TGTGCCAGCAGTTCTACACATACAGGGGGCTTTCAGCCCCAGCATTTT. Its translation: CASSSTHTGGFQPQHF. The rearrangement uses TRBV28 and TRBJ1-5, with 9 bases lining up with TRBD1. Germline lookup yields CDR1 MDHEN and CDR2 SYDVKM. V lost 4 bases and J lost 6; bases outside the gene matches: 10. The CDR3 has 16 residues.

The chain has TRBV7-2 and TRBJ2-7; 9 nucleotides line up with TRBD2. With 2 bases clipped from V and 5 bases from J, the junction kept 4 bases outside the gene matches. In germline, CDR1 is SGHTA, CDR2 FQGNSA. The CDR3 length is 14 residues. The CDR3 loop reads CASSLFLAGNEQYF. CDR3 DNA sequence: TGTGCCAGCAGCTTATTCCTAGCGGGAAACGAGCAGTACTTC.

The V gene is TRBV19, the J gene TRBJ1-1, with D perhaps matching TRBD1 (6 bases). V was trimmed by 5 bases and J by 6 bases, leaving 19 bases between them. The germline CDR1 and CDR2 sequences are LNHDA and SQIVND (reference sequence). The CDR3 runs to 15 residues. In DNA, the CDR3 is TGTGCCAGTAGTGCCCACCCGGCAGGGGCCGCTGAAGCTTTCTTT. It is translated as CASSAHPAGAAEAFF.

The chain uses TRBV5-1 and TRBJ1-6; D gene ambiguous. This CDR3 comprises 13 residues. The ends were cut back, 0 bases at V and 7 bases at J, with 5 bases in the middle. The germline gives CDR1 SGHRS, CDR2 YFSETQ. CDR3 coding DNA: TGCGCCAGCAGCTTGGGTCAGAATTCACCCCTCCACTTT. Translation gives CASSLGQNSPLHF.

The V gene is TRBV28, the J gene TRBJ2-7; tentatively, D is TRBD1 (5 bases). CDR1 MDHEN and CDR2 SYDVKM come from the germline V gene. The CDR3 covers 14 residues. V lost 5 bases and J 0 bases, leaving 11 bases between the germline ends. The CDR3 protein is CASSLVRGSYEQYF. The CDR3 DNA follows: TGTGCCAGCAGTCTCGTTAGGGGCTCCTACGAGCAGTACTTC.

As concerns this clone: This CDR3 is also generated by other DNA sequences in the sample. This chain uses TRBV30 with TRBJ2-5; 14 bases are shared with TRBD2. Unmatched junction bases numbered 5, after V lost 3 bases and J lost 5 bases. This CDR3 has 15 amino acids. Germline CDR1 is GTSNPN and CDR2 is SVGIG (reference sequence). As DNA, the CDR3 is TGTGCCTGGAGCCTGGGACTAGCGGGAGTCGAGACCCAGTACTTC. Protein product: CAWSLGLAGVETQYF.

This chain uses TRBV6-2 or TRBV6-3 with TRBJ1-6, with no clear D. This CDR3 is built from 16 residues. Germline values: CDR1 MNHEY, CDR2 SVGEGT. V was shortened by 4 bases and J by 7 bases, with 17 bases between the two germline ends. The DNA for the CDR3 is TGTGCCAGCAGTTCATTACGCCCCGTCAGGAATTCACCCCTCCACTTT. Its protein product is CASSSLRPVRNSPLHF.

The chain is built from TRBV3-1 (or the pseudogene TRBV3-2) and TRBJ2-3, with D uncertain. The V gene's germline CDR1 is LGHDT and CDR2 YNNKEL (reference sequence). This CDR3 is built from 12 residues. Between the trimmed V and J ends, which lost 1 base and 5 bases, there was a span of 4 bases. The CDR3 sequence is CASSQVLDTQYF. CDR3 nucleotides: TGTGCCAGCAGCCAAGTTCTAGATACGCAGTATTTT.

V usage is TRBV11-3 and J usage is TRBJ2-7; no clear D. Germline CDR1 is SGHNT and CDR2 is YENEEA. V lost 0 bases and J 5 bases, leaving 8 bases between the germline ends. The CDR3 is made up of 13 amino acids. The CDR3 DNA sequence: TGTGCCAGCAGCTTAGAAGACAACGACGAGCAGTACTTC. Residues: CASSLEDNDEQYF.